The 3 T cell receptor beta chains given below trace back to one sample, sequenced in a study of blood T cell repertoires in COVID-19. The assay was immunoSEQ multiplex PCR, and TCRdb's table has in-frame clones only and misses some. Found here are approximately 250,000 clones, approximately 88% of them singletons; the top ten hold 0.95% to 1.5%. Source material: PBMCs or T cells enriched from blood (not recorded which). The source of these receptors is a woman between 35 and 50 years old with acute COVID-19.

The chain combines TRBV30 with TRBJ1-6; no clear D gene. The CDR3 totals 13 residues. CDR1 is GTSNPN and CDR2 is SVGIG in the germline V gene (reference sequence). Between the trimmed V and J ends, which lost 1 base and 9 bases, there was a span of 10 bases. The DNA of the CDR3 is TGTGCCTGGAGTGCCAACCAGGTTTCACCCCTCCACTTT. It codes for CAWSANQVSPLHF.

The gene calls are TRBV6-5 and TRBJ2-1; D not certain. The CDR3 contains 15 residues. Deletions cut 0 bases from V and 4 bases from J, with 10 bases between. Germline V lookup: CDR1 MNHEY, CDR2 SVGAGI. CDR3 sequence reads: CASSYSTAAYNEQFF. CDR3 coding DNA: TGTGCCAGCAGTTACTCGACCGCGGCTTACAATGAGCAGTTCTTC.

V usage is TRBV2 and J usage is TRBJ2-1; perhaps TRBD2 as D (6 bases). The ends were cut back, 1 base at V and 8 bases at J, with 12 bases in the middle. CDR1 is SNHLY and CDR2 is FYNNEI in the germline V gene. CDR3 length: 14 residues. The CDR3 sequence is CASSEVGLRDEQFF. CDR3 nucleotide sequence: TGTGCCAGCAGTGAAGTGGGACTGCGGGATGAGCAGTTCTTC.